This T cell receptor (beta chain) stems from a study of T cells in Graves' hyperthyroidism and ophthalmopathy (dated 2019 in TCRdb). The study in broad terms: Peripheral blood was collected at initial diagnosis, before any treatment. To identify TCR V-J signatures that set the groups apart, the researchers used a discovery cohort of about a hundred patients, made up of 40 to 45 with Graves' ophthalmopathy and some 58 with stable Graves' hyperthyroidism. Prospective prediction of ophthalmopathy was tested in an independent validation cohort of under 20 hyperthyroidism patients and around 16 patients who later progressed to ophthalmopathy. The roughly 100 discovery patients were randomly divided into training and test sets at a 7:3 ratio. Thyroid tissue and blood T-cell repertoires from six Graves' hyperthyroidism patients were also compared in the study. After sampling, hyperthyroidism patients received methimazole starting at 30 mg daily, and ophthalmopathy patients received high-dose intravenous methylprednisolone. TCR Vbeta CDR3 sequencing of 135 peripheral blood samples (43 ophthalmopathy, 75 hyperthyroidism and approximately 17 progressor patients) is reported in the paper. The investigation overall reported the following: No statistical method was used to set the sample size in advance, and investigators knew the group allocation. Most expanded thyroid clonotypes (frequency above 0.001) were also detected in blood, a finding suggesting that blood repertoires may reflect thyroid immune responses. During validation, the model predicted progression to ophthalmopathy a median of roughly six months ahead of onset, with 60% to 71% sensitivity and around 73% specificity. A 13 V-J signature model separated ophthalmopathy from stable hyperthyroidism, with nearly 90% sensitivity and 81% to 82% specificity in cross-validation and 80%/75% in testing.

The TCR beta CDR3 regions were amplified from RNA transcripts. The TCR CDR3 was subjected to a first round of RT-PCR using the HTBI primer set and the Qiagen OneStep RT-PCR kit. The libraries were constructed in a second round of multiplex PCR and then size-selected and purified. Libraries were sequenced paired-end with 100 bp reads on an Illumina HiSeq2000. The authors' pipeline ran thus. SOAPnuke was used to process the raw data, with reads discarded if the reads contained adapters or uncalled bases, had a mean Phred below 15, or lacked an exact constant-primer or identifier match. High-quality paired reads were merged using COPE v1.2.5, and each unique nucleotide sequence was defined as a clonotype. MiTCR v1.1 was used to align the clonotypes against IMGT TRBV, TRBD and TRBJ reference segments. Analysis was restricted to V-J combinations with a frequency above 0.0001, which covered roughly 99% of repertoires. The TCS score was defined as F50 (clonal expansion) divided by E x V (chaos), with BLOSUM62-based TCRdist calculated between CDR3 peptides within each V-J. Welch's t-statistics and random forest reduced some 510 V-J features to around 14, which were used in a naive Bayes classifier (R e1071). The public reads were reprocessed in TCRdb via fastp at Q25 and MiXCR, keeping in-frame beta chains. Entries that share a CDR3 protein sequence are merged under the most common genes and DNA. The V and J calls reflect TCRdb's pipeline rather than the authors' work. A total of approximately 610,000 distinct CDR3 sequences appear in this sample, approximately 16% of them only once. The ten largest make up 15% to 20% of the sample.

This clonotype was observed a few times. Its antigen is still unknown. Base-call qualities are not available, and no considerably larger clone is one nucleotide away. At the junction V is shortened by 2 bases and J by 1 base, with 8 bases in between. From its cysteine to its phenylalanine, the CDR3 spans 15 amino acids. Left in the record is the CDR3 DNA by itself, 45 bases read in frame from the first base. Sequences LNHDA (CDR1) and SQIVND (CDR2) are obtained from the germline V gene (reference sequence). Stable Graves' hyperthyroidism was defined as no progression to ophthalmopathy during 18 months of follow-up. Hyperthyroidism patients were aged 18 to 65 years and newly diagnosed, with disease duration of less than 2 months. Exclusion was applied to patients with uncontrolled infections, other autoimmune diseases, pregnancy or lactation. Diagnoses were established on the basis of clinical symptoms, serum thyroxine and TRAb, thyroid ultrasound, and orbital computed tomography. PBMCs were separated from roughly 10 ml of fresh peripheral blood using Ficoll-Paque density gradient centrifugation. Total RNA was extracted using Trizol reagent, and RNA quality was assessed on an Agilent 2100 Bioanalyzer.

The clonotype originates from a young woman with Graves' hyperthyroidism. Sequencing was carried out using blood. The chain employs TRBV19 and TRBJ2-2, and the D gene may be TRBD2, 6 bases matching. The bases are TGTGCCAGTAGTATACCCGGGGGGAACACCGGGGAGCTGTTTTTT. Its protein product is CASSIPGGNTGELFF.